This T cell receptor (beta chain) was sequenced in a study of T-cell memory formation after mild COVID-19. Study details: Most TCR clusters belonged to a single donor. The study, taken as a whole, reports: The second-wave clones peaking on day 37 were not confirmed as SARS-CoV-2-specific.

To note about this clonotype: What it binds is not known.

The V end was cut by 6 bases, the J end by 2 bases, with 10 bases between. The germline V gene has CDR1 SGHVS and CDR2 FNYEAQ. The CDR3 is made up of 14 amino acids. In TCRdb, the 5' RACE reads were re-called with MiXCR into one record per CDR3 protein. The sample lists around 390,000 distinct CDR3 sequences; 15% to 20% were seen once. Sample: PBMCs or a T cell subset sorted from them (not recorded which). V and J are TRBV7-6 and TRBJ2-2, with D perhaps matching TRBD2 (6 bases). This receptor was identified in a man aged 18 to 29 who had mild COVID-19 (a few samples of this study predate the infection). Cell type and time point are not known. This CDR3 reads CASRPSVNTGELFF. The CDR3 DNA reads TGTGCCAGCAGACCTAGCGTAAACACCGGGGAGCTGTTTTTT. The whole variable domain, remainder taken from reference TRBV7-6 and TRBJ2-2, is GAGVSQSPRYKVTKRGQDVALRCDPISGHVSLYWYRQALGQGPEFLTYFNYEAQQDKSGLPNDRFSAERPEGSISTLTIQRTEQRDSAMYRCASRPSVNTGELFFGEGSRLTVL.